This T cell receptor (beta chain) was retrieved from a study of T cell responses to AZD1222 COVID-19 vaccine. Findings and limits, study-wide: Only after the peak T cell response were repertoires sampled. Across the whole spike, CD4 TCRs peaked at regions 160-218 and 743-854. Compared with day 0, the breadth and depth of the Spike-specific TCR repertoire rose significantly after two doses of AZD1222.

This clone occurred once. Antigen specificity is unknown. V shed 6 bases and J shed 4 bases, with 19 bases lying between them. The germline gives CDR1 MNHEY, CDR2 SMNVEV (reference sequence). The CDR3 contains 16 residues. Assay: immunoSEQ multiplex PCR; the TCRdb copy retains only in-frame clones and omits some. The profile shows 130,000 or so clones, roughly 85% of them singletons. This receptor was taken from an adult who received the MenACWY meningococcal vaccine as a control. The chain carries TRBV27 and TRBJ1-3; unclear D gene. This material consisted of peripheral blood, taken 28 days after the second dose of the MenACWY control vaccine. As DNA, the CDR3 is TGTGCCAGCAGCCCCATACCTCCAGGTACCGGAAACACCATATATTTT. It yields the protein CASSPIPPGTGNTIYF.